This is a list of T cell receptor beta chains from one sample in a study of control samples from healthy donors and cancer patients. Produced via immunoSEQ multiplex PCR; TCRdb's table is partial and in-frame only. Of over 150,000 clones listed, roughly 94% are singletons. Sequencing used PBMCs. These receptors came from a man in his fifties or sixties with colorectal cancer. Each CDR3 is given with its conserved first and last residue. The D gene is left open where the match is weak. A row's size may be missing; if present it is once, few, many or a size class.

V	size	J	length	D	DNA	CDR3
TRBV6-5	.	TRBJ1-3	15	.	TGTGCCAGCATCGTACTGGGGATCTCTGGAAACACCATATATTTT	CASIVLGISGNTIYF
TRBV6-5	.	TRBJ2-5	14	TRBD2	TGTGCCAGCAGTTACCGAGCGGGGGAAGAGACCCAGTACTTC	CASSYRAGEETQYF
TRBV5-8	.	TRBJ1-1	15	TRBD1	TGTGCCAGCAACGTGCTACAGGGGAGGAGGACTGAAGCTTTCTTT	CASNVLQGRRTEAFF
TRBV6-5	.	TRBJ2-1	15	.	TGTGCCAGTTTCAGTCACACGAGCTCCTACAATGAGCAGTTCTTC	CASFSHTSSYNEQFF
TRBV4-1	once	TRBJ1-1	17	TRBD1	TGCGCCAGCAGCTTCACCCGGGGGACAGGGGGCATGGCTGAAGCTTTCTTT	CASSFTRGTGGMAEAFF
TRBV27	.	TRBJ2-7	14	TRBD1	TGTGCCAGCAGAGTACAGGGGACCCAGTCAGAGCAGTACTTC	CASRVQGTQSEQYF
TRBV7-2	.	TRBJ2-3	12	.	TGTGCCAGCAGCTTCTCCACAGATACGCAGTATTTT	CASSFSTDTQYF
TRBV6-2/TRBV6-3	.	TRBJ1-2	13	.	TGTGCCAGCAGTTACTCCAGTAACTATGGCTACACCTTC	CASSYSSNYGYTF
TRBV30	.	TRBJ2-7	12	.	TGTGCCTGGAGTGACAGCTCCTACGAGCAGTACTTC	CAWSDSSYEQYF
TRBV7-6	.	TRBJ2-7	15	TRBD1	TGTGCCAGCAGCTCCGGACAGGGGGAAAGGCACGAGCAGTACTTC	CASSSGQGERHEQYF
TRBV4-2	once	TRBJ1-2	15	.	TGTGCCAGCAGCCAAGATTGGCAATCCAGCTATGGCTACACCTTC	CASSQDWQSSYGYTF
TRBV2	.	TRBJ2-3	15	.	TGTGCCAGCAGTGAAGACGGAGGGGACACAGATACGCAGTATTTT	CASSEDGGDTDTQYF
TRBV21-1	.	TRBJ2-7	14	.	TGTGCCAGCAGCAAAAGTGGGACAGCCTACGAGCAGTACTTC	CASSKSGTAYEQYF
TRBV12-3/TRBV12-4	.	TRBJ2-7	12	.	TGTGCCAGCATATTACAGGGCCACGAGCAGTACTTC	CASILQGHEQYF
TRBV19	.	TRBJ1-2	12	.	TGTGCCAGTGATAACAGGGTGGGCGGCTACACCTTC	CASDNRVGGYTF
TRBV19	.	TRBJ1-5	16	TRBD1	TGTGCCAGTAGAGCCGGGACAGGGAGGGGCAATCAGCCCCAGCATTTT	CASRAGTGRGNQPQHF
TRBV3-1/TRBV3-2	.	TRBJ2-7	15	TRBD1	TGTGCCAGCAGCCACTTGGGACAGGCCTCCTACGAGCAGTACTTC	CASSHLGQASYEQYF
TRBV3-1/TRBV3-2	.	TRBJ2-1	19	TRBD2	TGTGCCAGCAGCCAAGGTCCCGAACTAGCGGGGGGGCAAAACAATGAGCAGTTCTTC	CASSQGPELAGGQNNEQFF
TRBV6-4	.	TRBJ2-7	15	TRBD1	TGTGCCAGCAGTGATGTACAGGGGTCTACCTACGAGCAGTACTTC	CASSDVQGSTYEQYF
TRBV2	.	TRBJ2-2	16	TRBD2	TGTGCCAGCAGGCTGGGGGGACTACTAGAGCCCGGGGAGCTGTTTTTT	CASRLGGLLEPGELFF
TRBV6-5	once	TRBJ1-2	15	TRBD1	TGTGCCAGCAGTCCCGAGACAGGGATGGTGGATGGCTACACCTTC	CASSPETGMVDGYTF
TRBV7-2	.	TRBJ1-2	15	.	TGTGCCAGCAGCTTAGCAAACCCCCAGGGGCAGGGCTACACCTTC	CASSLANPQGQGYTF
TRBV11-2	.	TRBJ1-1	13	.	TGTGCCAGCAGCCTTCGACAGAACACTGAAGCTTTCTTT	CASSLRQNTEAFF
TRBV6-5	once	TRBJ1-3	15	TRBD1	TGTGCCAGCAGCGCGGGACAGGGTAGTGGAAACACCATATATTTT	CASSAGQGSGNTIYF
TRBV29-1	.	TRBJ2-7	14	TRBD2	TGCAGCGTTGGGGATCTAGCGGGGGGCTACGAGCAGTACTTC	CSVGDLAGGYEQYF
TRBV6-2/TRBV6-3	.	TRBJ1-6	12	.	TGTGCCAGCAGTTACGCAAACTCACCCCTCCACTTT	CASSYANSPLHF
TRBV5-1	.	TRBJ2-7	15	TRBD1	TGCGCCAGCAGCTTGCTGGACAGGAGCTCCTACGAGCAGTACTTC	CASSLLDRSSYEQYF